The rows below give T cell receptor beta chains drawn from one sample of a study of blood T cells in healthy people across ages. TCRdb processed the 5' RACE reads anew with MiXCR; each CDR3 protein has one entry. This sample has 1.5 million to 2 million distinct CDR3 sequences, with roughly 27% found just once. What was sequenced was blood. These receptors were obtained from a woman aged 25 to 39 in good health. Both conserved end residues are part of each CDR3. Fields, in order: V gene, J gene, clone size, D gene, CDR3 DNA, CDR3 protein. D genes are given only for firm matches. Not every row has a clone size; where given, it reads once, few, many or a size class.

v_gene: TRBV10-3
j_gene: TRBJ2-5
abundance: few
d_gene: .
CDR3nt: TGTGCCATCAGTGGGAGAGACCAAGAGACCCAGTACTTC
CDR3aa: CAISGRDQETQYF

v_gene: TRBV6-5
j_gene: TRBJ2-1
abundance: .
d_gene: TRBD2
CDR3nt: TGTGCCAGCAGTTACCGGGACTATCAGTTCTTC
CDR3aa: CASSYRDYQFF

v_gene: TRBV5-1
j_gene: TRBJ2-2
abundance: .
d_gene: TRBD1
CDR3nt: TGCGCCAGCAGCCTGGGACAGGGGGCGCGGTCTGGGGAGCTGTTTTTT
CDR3aa: CASSLGQGARSGELFF

v_gene: TRBV27
j_gene: TRBJ2-7
abundance: many
d_gene: TRBD2
CDR3nt: TGTGCCAGCAGTTTCGCCCCCCTTGCTAGCGGGGGCTCCTACGAGCAGTACTTC
CDR3aa: CASSFAPLASGGSYEQYF

v_gene: TRBV5-1
j_gene: TRBJ2-1
abundance: few
d_gene: TRBD2
CDR3nt: TGCGCCAGCAGGACGGACCCTAGCGGGAGCCCGTTTCATCCGTTCTTC
CDR3aa: CASRTDPSGSPFHPFF

v_gene: TRBV20-1
j_gene: TRBJ2-1
abundance: .
d_gene: TRBD2
CDR3nt: TGCAGTGCTAGAGACGGGAGGGGGGAGAGCTCCTACAATGAGCAGTTCTTC
CDR3aa: CSARDGRGESSYNEQFF

v_gene: TRBV11-2
j_gene: TRBJ2-7
abundance: .
d_gene: .
CDR3nt: TGTGCCAGCAGCTTATTTTTAGGGGGGGGGTTGTACGAGCAGTACTTC
CDR3aa: CASSLFLGGGLYEQYF

v_gene: TRBV7-6
j_gene: TRBJ2-7
abundance: .
d_gene: .
CDR3nt: TGTGCCAGCAGCTTAGAAGCAGGGGCTTACTACGAGCAGTACTTC
CDR3aa: CASSLEAGAYYEQYF

v_gene: TRBV6-5
j_gene: TRBJ1-2
abundance: .
d_gene: .
CDR3nt: TGTGCCAGCATGGCGACACGGCCTTCGGGAGTCTATGGCTACACCTTC
CDR3aa: CASMATRPSGVYGYTF

v_gene: TRBV25-1
j_gene: TRBJ2-5
abundance: few
d_gene: .
CDR3nt: TGTGCCAGCAGAGTCTCGTTTGAGACCCAGTACTTC
CDR3aa: CASRVSFETQYF

v_gene: TRBV25-1
j_gene: TRBJ1-2
abundance: .
d_gene: .
CDR3nt: TGTGCCAGCAGTGCACAGGACCCTAACAACTATGGCTACACCTTC
CDR3aa: CASSAQDPNNYGYTF

v_gene: TRBV7-2
j_gene: TRBJ2-6
abundance: few
d_gene: .
CDR3nt: TGTGCCAGCAGCTTAAGATGGAGACAGGCCTCTGGGGCCAACGTCCGGACTTTC
CDR3aa: CASSLRWRQASGANVRTF

v_gene: TRBV14
j_gene: TRBJ2-7
abundance: .
d_gene: .
CDR3nt: TGTGCCGGCAGCCAAAAAAGGATGGACTACGAGCAGTACTTC
CDR3aa: CAGSQKRMDYEQYF

v_gene: TRBV4-1
j_gene: TRBJ2-5
abundance: .
d_gene: .
CDR3nt: TGCGCCAGCAGGAATGAGGCGGGGGCACAAGAGACCCAGTACTTC
CDR3aa: CASRNEAGAQETQYF

v_gene: TRBV15
j_gene: TRBJ2-5
abundance: .
d_gene: .
CDR3nt: TGTGCCACCAGCCCAGGGAGTGCAGGGGCGGAGACCCAGTACTTC
CDR3aa: CATSPGSAGAETQYF

v_gene: TRBV4-3
j_gene: TRBJ2-5
abundance: many
d_gene: .
CDR3nt: TGCGCCAGCAGCCCCGGGCTAGGGGAGGAGACCCAGTACTTC
CDR3aa: CASSPGLGEETQYF

v_gene: TRBV18
j_gene: TRBJ2-4
abundance: many
d_gene: .
CDR3nt: TGTGCCAGCTCACACGTTGAAGTAGGAACCGGGAACATTCAGTACTTC
CDR3aa: CASSHVEVGTGNIQYF

v_gene: TRBV7-6
j_gene: TRBJ2-7
abundance: few
d_gene: .
CDR3nt: TGTGCCAGCAGCCTCCTGGACAGCCCCGTGGACGAGCAGTACTTC
CDR3aa: CASSLLDSPVDEQYF

v_gene: TRBV3-1
j_gene: TRBJ2-7
abundance: .
d_gene: .
CDR3nt: TGTGCCAGCAGCCCCCGGACCCTCTTGCCCAACGAGCAGTACTTC
CDR3aa: CASSPRTLLPNEQYF

v_gene: TRBV29-1
j_gene: TRBJ1-1
abundance: .
d_gene: .
CDR3nt: TGCAGCGTTGATCGACCGTCCCTTGCTTTCTTT
CDR3aa: CSVDRPSLAFF

v_gene: TRBV6-1
j_gene: TRBJ2-5
abundance: .
d_gene: TRBD2
CDR3nt: TGTGCCAGCAGTCGGGGGAGGGGAGTTGAAGAGACCCAGTACTTC
CDR3aa: CASSRGRGVEETQYF

v_gene: TRBV29-1
j_gene: TRBJ1-2
abundance: few
d_gene: .
CDR3nt: TGCAGCGTGCCCCAGGGTAGGAATGGCTACACCTTC
CDR3aa: CSVPQGRNGYTF

v_gene: TRBV10-3
j_gene: TRBJ1-1
abundance: .
d_gene: .
CDR3nt: TGTGCCATCAGGGCAGGGTCTATGAACACTGAAGCTTTCTTT
CDR3aa: CAIRAGSMNTEAFF

v_gene: TRBV15
j_gene: TRBJ2-2
abundance: few
d_gene: .
CDR3nt: TGTGCCTCCGGTGGGACGGCCGGGGAGCTGTTTTTT
CDR3aa: CASGGTAGELFF

v_gene: TRBV20-1
j_gene: TRBJ1-4
abundance: few
d_gene: TRBD1
CDR3nt: TGCAGTGCAACCGGACAGGACAATGAAAAACTGTTTTTT
CDR3aa: CSATGQDNEKLFF

v_gene: TRBV7-7
j_gene: TRBJ2-7
abundance: many
d_gene: TRBD1
CDR3nt: TGTGCCAGCAGCGCCCGGGACAGTCTATCAAGGAGCTCCTACGAGCAGTACTTC
CDR3aa: CASSARDSLSRSSYEQYF

v_gene: TRBV28
j_gene: TRBJ2-3
abundance: .
d_gene: TRBD2
CDR3nt: TGTGCCAGCCCCCCGTCGGGGGGAACAGATACGCAGTATTTT
CDR3aa: CASPPSGGTDTQYF